Below are 30 T cell receptor beta chains sequenced from a single sample in a study of blood T cell repertoires in COVID-19. Some clones are missing from TCRdb's copy, which holds only in-frame ones; the method was immunoSEQ multiplex PCR. The data show hundreds of thousands of clones, with roughly 86% seen just once and 1.5% to 2% held by the top ten. The sample taken for sequencing was PBMCs or T cells enriched from blood (not recorded which). These receptors all stem from a woman aged 45 to 65 who had recovered from COVID-19.

The chain carries TRBV18 and TRBJ2-1, with TRBD2 matching 11 bases. V gave up 3 bases and J gave up 9 bases; unmatched junction bases: 10. Looked up from germline, CDR1 is KGHSH and CDR2 is LQKENI. This CDR3 contains 16 residues. The DNA for the CDR3 is TGTGCCAGCTCACCGGTAGCGGGAGGGCCGGTTGGTGAGCAGTTCTTC. Translated, it gives CASSPVAGGPVGEQFF.

The chain has TRBV11-2 and TRBJ2-7, with 7 bases lining up with TRBD1. The CDR3 is 15 residues long. The V and J ends lost 4 bases and 0 bases, in that order; junction bases with no gene match: 6. Germline V CDR1 and CDR2: SGHAT, FQNNGV. Here the CDR3 reads CASSYRDSFSYEQYF. CDR3 sequence (DNA): TGTGCCAGCAGCTACAGGGACAGCTTCTCCTACGAGCAGTACTTC.

V gene TRBV5-6 combines with J gene TRBJ1-1, with 12 bases aligning to TRBD1. The CDR3 length is 16 residues. With 4 bases clipped from V and 5 bases from J, the junction kept 9 bases outside the gene matches. CDR1 is SGHDT and CDR2 is YYEEEE in the germline V gene. CDR3 nucleotide sequence: TGTGCCAGCAGCATCCGGGACAGGGGGCGGGAAACTGAAGCTTTCTTT. This codes for CASSIRDRGRETEAFF.

The chain combines TRBV6-5 with TRBJ1-4, with D tentatively TRBD1 (6 bases). The CDR3 sequence is 14 residues long. Trimming removed 5 bases from V and 8 bases from J, with 15 bases in between. The germline V gene has CDR1 MNHEY and CDR2 SVGAGI. CDR3 region: CASSTPGVGEKLFF. Written as DNA, the CDR3 is TGTGCCAGCAGTACGCCAGGGGTGGGGGAAAAACTGTTTTTT.

This clone was counted a few times. V gene TRBV7-8 combines with J gene TRBJ1-4; 8 bases map to TRBD1. V was clipped by 5 bases and J by 4 bases; unmatched bases: 12. The CDR3 has 17 residues. Germline values: CDR1 SGHVS, CDR2 FQNEAQ. The chain's CDR3 is CASSRDRGTGVNEKLFF. The CDR3 coding sequence is TGTGCCAGCAGCAGAGACCGAGGGACAGGAGTTAATGAAAAACTGTTTTTT.

This clone occurred a few times. The chain uses TRBV28 and TRBJ2-7; 12 bases are shared with TRBD1. The CDR3 extends over 15 amino acids. After removal of 4 bases from V and 7 bases from J, the junction contained 8 bases not matched to a gene. Per germline, CDR1 MDHEN and CDR2 SYDVKM. The CDR3 DNA reads as TGTGCCAGCAGTTACCCGGGACAGGGGGCATTAGAGCAGTACTTC. As protein: CASSYPGQGALEQYF. The complete variable domain, with remaining parts taken from reference TRBV28 and TRBJ2-7, reads DVKVTQSSRYLVKRTGEKVFLECVQDMDHENMFWYRQDPGLGLRLIYFSYDVKMKEKGDIPEGYSVSREKKERFSLILESASTNQTSMYLCASSYPGQGALEQYFGPGTRLTVT.

The rearrangement joins TRBV5-4 to TRBJ1-2; perhaps TRBD1 as D (5 bases). V was cut by 4 bases and J by 3 bases, with 19 bases left in between. This CDR3 has 16 residues. The germline CDR1 and CDR2 sequences are SGHNT and YYREEE (reference sequence). The CDR3, as DNA: TGTGCCAGCAGCCCTGAAAGCGGAGGGGTGTACTATGGCTACACCTTC. Translating it yields CASSPESGGVYYGYTF.

The chain couples TRBV6-4 to TRBJ1-1; no definite D call. This CDR3 has 14 residues. V dropped 5 bases and J dropped 1 base, with 11 bases sitting between them. Germline CDR1 MRHNA, CDR2 SNTAGT. The CDR3 DNA reads as TGTGCCAGCAGTAGAACAGCTACGAACACTGAAGCTTTCTTT. Its protein is CASSRTATNTEAFF.

This clone was seen once. The rearrangement joins TRBV5-1 to TRBJ2-2, with D perhaps TRBD1 (8 bases). V was trimmed by 4 bases and J by 6 bases, leaving 16 bases between them. The CDR3 contains 15 residues. Germline CDR1 is SGHRS and CDR2 is YFSETQ. The DNA for the CDR3 is TGCGCCAGCAGCCATGACAGGGGAGGGGCCGGGGAGCTGTTTTTT. This translates into CASSHDRGGAGELFF.

The CDR3 reads CASRPHAGQGVFGSTNSNQPQHF. The DNA for the CDR3 is TGTGCCAGCAGACCTCATGCTGGACAGGGGGTATTCGGTAGTACTAATAGCAATCAGCCCCAGCATTTT. The chain carries TRBV27 and TRBJ1-5, with 10 bases lining up with TRBD1. J was trimmed by 0 bases and V by 6 bases; bases with no gene match: 26. The CDR3 totals 23 residues. Germline assignment: CDR1 MNHEY and CDR2 SMNVEV (reference sequence).

The chain employs TRBV7-2 and TRBJ1-5, with 7 bases matching TRBD1. This CDR3 is 16 amino acids long. Germline assignment: CDR1 SGHTA and CDR2 FQGNSA. Trimming removed 4 bases from V and 7 bases from J; junction bases left unmatched: 13. CDR3 nucleotides: TGTGCCAGCAGCTCCATCCGCGACAGGGTCGGGCAGCCCCAGCATTTT. Translated: CASSSIRDRVGQPQHF.

The chain recombines TRBV5-5 with TRBJ1-6; D is perhaps TRBD1 (5 bases). Germline V gives CDR1 SGHKS, CDR2 YYEKEE (reference sequence). CDR3 length equals 15 residues. Deletions cut 3 bases from V and 7 bases from J, with 14 bases between. The CDR3 sequence is CASSSRGAENSPLHF. CDR3 nucleotides: TGTGCCAGCAGCTCGCGGGGCGCCGAAAATTCACCCCTCCACTTT.

The genes are TRBV13 and TRBJ1-1; maybe TRBD1 (6 bases). Germline lookup yields CDR1 PRHDT and CDR2 FYEKMQ (reference sequence). Trimming left V 5 bases short and J 0 bases short, with 13 bases between. The CDR3 has 15 amino acids. As DNA, the CDR3 is TGTGCCAGCAGCGCGGAACAGGGAGTGAACACTGAAGCTTTCTTT. It encodes CASSAEQGVNTEAFF.

The chain's CDR3 is CASSLVGGFGTEAFF. CDR3 in DNA: TGTGCCAGCAGCTTAGTGGGGGGGTTCGGCACTGAAGCTTTCTTT. This chain joins TRBV7-2 and TRBJ1-1; weak D call: TRBD1 (5 bases). V gave up 1 base and J gave up 4 bases, with 13 bases separating them. The CDR3 runs to 15 residues. Germline CDR1 SGHTA, CDR2 FQGNSA.

CDR3 DNA sequence: TGTGCCAGCAGCTTATCTAGCGGGAGAACAGATACGCAGTATTTT. Translated, it gives CASSLSSGRTDTQYF. The chain combines TRBV7-9 with TRBJ2-3, with 10 bases lining up with TRBD2. The CDR3 contains 15 residues. Germline V gene lookup returns CDR1 SEHNR and CDR2 FQNEAQ (reference sequence). Germline trimming cut 2 bases from V and 3 bases from J; bases unmatched to any gene: 2.

The chain recombines TRBV9 with TRBJ2-7; 8 nucleotides align to TRBD1. V shed 4 bases and J 7 bases; nucleotides not matched to a gene: 16. Germline assignment: CDR1 SGDLS and CDR2 YYNGEE. The CDR3 length is 16 residues. The CDR3 spells CASSIQPTGVEKEQYF. In DNA form, the CDR3 reads TGTGCCAGCAGCATCCAACCGACAGGGGTCGAGAAAGAGCAGTACTTC.

This clone showed up just a few times. Other DNA sequences in the sample encode the same CDR3. This chain joins TRBV28 and TRBJ2-7, with 11 bases lining up with TRBD2. Trimming took 8 bases from V and 2 from J; bases not matched to a gene: 2. Germline V gene lookup returns CDR1 MDHEN and CDR2 SYDVKM. This CDR3 is 13 amino acids long. The CDR3 nucleotides read TGTGCCAGCCAGACTAGCGGGACCTACGAGCAGTACTTC. Translation: CASQTSGTYEQYF.

This clone was seen just once. The J gene is TRBJ1-3, the V gene TRBV12-3 or TRBV12-4; D unresolved. The CDR3 contains 13 residues. Trimming took off 6 bases at V and 0 bases at J, with 6 bases between the two ends. This chain's CDR3 is CASSLSSGNTIYF. DNA of the CDR3: TGTGCCAGCAGCCTCTCCTCTGGAAACACCATATATTTT.

The chain uses TRBV15 and TRBJ2-3, with D perhaps matching TRBD2 (7 bases). Per germline, CDR1 LNHNV and CDR2 YYDKDF (reference sequence). V shed 3 bases and J shed 5 bases, with 18 bases lying between them. The CDR3 is 16 amino acids. CDR3 sequence: CATSSQGRGARDTQYF. The CDR3 DNA is TGTGCCACCAGCAGTCAGGGTCGGGGGGCCAGAGATACGCAGTATTTT. Full variable domain (outside the CDR3, taken from reference TRBV15 and TRBJ2-3): DAMVIQNPRYQVTQFGKPVTLSCSQTLNHNVMYWYQQKSSQAPKLLFHYYDKDFNNEADTPDNFQSRRPNTSFCFLDIRSPGLGDTAMYLCATSSQGRGARDTQYFGPGTRLTVL.

The CDR3 nucleotides read TGTGCCAGCAGCTTAATTTCGGGACAGGGTCAAGAGACCCAGTACTTC. It specifies CASSLISGQGQETQYF. The rearrangement uses TRBV7-9 and TRBJ2-5; TRBD1 matches 9 bases. Germline loops: CDR1 SEHNR, CDR2 FQNEAQ (reference sequence). V shed 2 bases, J shed 2 bases, and the junction held 6 bases outside the gene matches. The CDR3 is made up of 16 amino acids.

The V call is TRBV28, the J call TRBJ1-1; TRBD1 aligns across 9 bases. The V gene end was trimmed by 4 bases and the J gene end by 4 bases; junction bases not matched to a gene: 4. The CDR3 loop spans 14 amino acids. Looked up from germline, CDR1 is MDHEN and CDR2 is SYDVKM. The DNA for the CDR3 is TGTGCCAGCAGTTCGGGACAGGGAGGCACTGAAGCTTTCTTT. Translated, it gives CASSSGQGGTEAFF.

J is TRBJ1-1 and V is TRBV2; D gene unclear. V was pared by 4 bases and J by 1 base, with 10 bases between. The CDR3 is made up of 14 amino acids. Germline V gives CDR1 SNHLY, CDR2 FYNNEI. CDR3 sequence reads: CASSALVSNTEAFF. CDR3 DNA sequence: TGTGCCAGCAGTGCGTTAGTCTCGAACACTGAAGCTTTCTTT.

This clone was counted many times. The same CDR3 arises from other DNA sequences in this sample as well. The chain employs TRBV28 and TRBJ1-6; 9 bases fit TRBD1. This CDR3 contains 14 residues. The J segment lost 7 bases and the V segment lost 6 bases, leaving 4 bases of the junction unmatched. Looked up from germline, CDR1 is MDHEN and CDR2 is SYDVKM. This CDR3 is CASRTDRGNSPLHF. CDR3 DNA sequence: TGTGCCAGCAGAACCGACAGGGGGAATTCACCCCTCCACTTT. The entire variable domain, with the rest obtained from reference TRBV28 and TRBJ1-6, is as follows: DVKVTQSSRYLVKRTGEKVFLECVQDMDHENMFWYRQDPGLGLRLIYFSYDVKMKEKGDIPEGYSVSREKKERFSLILESASTNQTSMYLCASRTDRGNSPLHFGNGTRLTVT.

The chain recombines TRBV27 with TRBJ2-6; TRBD1 aligns across 10 bases. Germline trimming cut 7 bases from V and 4 bases from J; bases unmatched to any gene: 7. The CDR3 is 16 amino acids. The V gene's germline CDR1 is MNHEY and CDR2 SMNVEV (reference sequence). In DNA, the CDR3 is TGTGCCAGCACCCCAGGGACAGGGGTAGGGGCCAACGTCCTGACTTTC. Translation gives CASTPGTGVGANVLTF.

The genes are TRBV19 and TRBJ2-1; 12 positions agree with TRBD1. The CDR3 extends over 15 amino acids. CDR1 is LNHDA, CDR2 SQIVND, per germline (reference sequence). J lost 8 bases, V lost 1 base, and 3 bases had no gene match. The CDR3 region has the DNA TGTGCCAGTAGTATAGCGGGACAGGGGGCCGATGAGCAGTTCTTC. Its protein is CASSIAGQGADEQFF.

The gene calls are TRBV11-1 and TRBJ2-3; 11 bases align to TRBD2. V shed 4 bases and J 3 bases; nucleotides not matched to a gene: 6. The V gene's germline CDR1 is SGHAT and CDR2 FQDESV (reference sequence). The CDR3 consists of 16 residues. The CDR3 nucleotides read TGTGCCAGCAGCTGGCAGACTAGCGGGACTACAGATACGCAGTATTTT. Its protein product is CASSWQTSGTTDTQYF.

The chain couples TRBV19 to TRBJ1-3; possible D gene TRBD1, 5 bases. The germline gives CDR1 LNHDA, CDR2 SQIVND (reference sequence). The CDR3 is 15 residues long. V gave up 7 bases and J gave up 3 bases, with 16 bases separating them. CDR3 DNA sequence: TGTGCCAGTAACCCCAGGCAGGGCGGTGGAAACACCATATATTTT. Amino acid sequence: CASNPRQGGGNTIYF. Using reference TRBV19 and TRBJ1-3 for the parts outside the CDR3, the full variable domain is DGGITQSPKYLFRKEGQNVTLSCEQNLNHDAMYWYRQDPGQGLRLIYYSQIVNDFQKGDIAEGYSVSREKKESFPLTVTSAQKNPTAFYLCASNPRQGGGNTIYFGEGSWLTVV.

The V gene is TRBV6-5, the J gene TRBJ2-2; D call uncertain. Trimming pared 6 bases from V and 4 bases from J, leaving 15 bases between. Germline CDR1 is MNHEY and CDR2 is SVGAGI. The length of the CDR3 is 15 residues. CDR3 sequence: CASSQRSRITGELFF. The CDR3 DNA follows: TGTGCCAGCAGCCAACGGAGTCGTATCACCGGGGAGCTGTTTTTT.

This rearrangement joins TRBV14 to TRBJ2-4, with D maybe TRBD1 (6 bases). The CDR3 runs to 16 residues. V was trimmed by 4 bases and J by 0 bases, leaving 13 bases between them. Per germline, CDR1 SGHDN and CDR2 FVKESK. CDR3 residues: CASSRGQTLAKNIQYF. DNA of the CDR3: TGTGCCAGCAGCCGCGGACAGACGCTAGCCAAAAACATTCAGTACTTC.

This clone is a singleton in its sample. The genes are TRBV19 and TRBJ2-5, with 7 nucleotides matching TRBD1. This CDR3 has 15 amino acids. V shed 1 base and J 4 bases; nucleotides not matched to a gene: 6. The germline gives CDR1 LNHDA, CDR2 SQIVND (reference sequence). CDR3 protein: CASSIAQQGSETQYF. The CDR3 region has the DNA TGTGCCAGTAGTATAGCTCAACAGGGGTCAGAGACCCAGTACTTC. The variable domain in full, with the rest retrieved from reference TRBV19 and TRBJ2-5, is DGGITQSPKYLFRKEGQNVTLSCEQNLNHDAMYWYRQDPGQGLRLIYYSQIVNDFQKGDIAEGYSVSREKKESFPLTVTSAQKNPTAFYLCASSIAQQGSETQYFGPGTRLLVL.